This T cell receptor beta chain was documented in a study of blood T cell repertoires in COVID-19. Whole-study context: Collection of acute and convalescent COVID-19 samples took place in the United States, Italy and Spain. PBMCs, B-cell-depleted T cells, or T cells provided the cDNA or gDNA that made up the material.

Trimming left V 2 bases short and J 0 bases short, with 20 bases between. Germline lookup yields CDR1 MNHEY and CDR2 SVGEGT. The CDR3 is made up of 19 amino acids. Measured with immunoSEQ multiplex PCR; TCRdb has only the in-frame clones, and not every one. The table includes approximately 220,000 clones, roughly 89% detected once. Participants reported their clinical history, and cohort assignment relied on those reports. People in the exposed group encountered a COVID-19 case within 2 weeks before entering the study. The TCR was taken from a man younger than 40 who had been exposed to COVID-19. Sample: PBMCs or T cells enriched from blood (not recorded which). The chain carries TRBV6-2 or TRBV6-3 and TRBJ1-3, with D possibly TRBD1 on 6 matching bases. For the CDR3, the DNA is TGTGCCAGCAGTTACCGACTTTGGACAGCCCTGAGCTCTGGAAACACCATATATTTT. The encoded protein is CASSYRLWTALSSGNTIYF.